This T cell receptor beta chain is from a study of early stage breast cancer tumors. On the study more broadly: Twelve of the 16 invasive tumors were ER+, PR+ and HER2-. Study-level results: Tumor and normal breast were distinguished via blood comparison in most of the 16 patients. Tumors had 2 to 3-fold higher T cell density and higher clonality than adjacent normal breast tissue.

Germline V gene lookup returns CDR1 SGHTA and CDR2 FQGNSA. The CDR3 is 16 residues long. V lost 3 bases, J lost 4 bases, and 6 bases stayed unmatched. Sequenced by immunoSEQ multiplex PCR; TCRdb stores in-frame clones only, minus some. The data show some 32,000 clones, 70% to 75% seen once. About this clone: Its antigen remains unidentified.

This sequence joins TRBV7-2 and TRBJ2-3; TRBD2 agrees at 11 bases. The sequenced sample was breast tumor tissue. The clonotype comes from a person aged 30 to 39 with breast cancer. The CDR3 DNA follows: TGTGCCAGCAGCTTCCAACTAGCGGGAGCCGCAGATACGCAGTATTTT. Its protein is CASSFQLAGAADTQYF.